Following are 23 T cell receptor beta chains from one sample sequenced in a study of blood T cell repertoires in COVID-19. Here immunoSEQ multiplex PCR was the method, and the copy in TCRdb shows in-frame clones only, minus some. The sample includes about 120,000 clones, 75% to 80% of them seen just once. Sequencing was carried out using peripheral blood. The receptors were sampled from a human donor in a cohort sampled during active COVID-19.

A few counts support this clone. V usage is TRBV6-5 and J usage is TRBJ1-5; 12 positions match TRBD1. The CDR3 runs 15 residues. CDR1 MNHEY and CDR2 SVGAGI come from the germline V gene. The V and J ends lost 5 bases and 5 bases, in that order; junction bases with no gene match: 4. In nucleotides, the CDR3 is TGTGCCAGCAGTCCGGGACAGGGGGCTGATCAGCCCCAGCATTTT. Its protein product is CASSPGQGADQPQHF.

The rearrangement links TRBV5-1 to TRBJ1-2; 7 bases agree with TRBD1. This CDR3 has 18 residues. The V gene's germline CDR1 is SGHRS and CDR2 YFSETQ. The trim removed 4 bases at V and 1 base at J, leaving 16 bases unmatched. CDR3 region: CASSRTDRASANNYGYTF. In DNA, the CDR3 is TGCGCCAGCAGCCGAACCGACAGGGCTAGCGCTAATAACTATGGCTACACCTTC.

The rearrangement uses TRBV2 and TRBJ2-7; D is possibly TRBD1 (6 bases). CDR3 size: 13 residues. Trimming stripped 7 bases from V and 2 bases from J, with 12 bases between. Germline V gene lookup returns CDR1 SNHLY and CDR2 FYNNEI. The CDR3 region has the DNA TGTGCCAGCAAGACAGGCGTCACCTACGAGCAGTACTTC. Encoded protein: CASKTGVTYEQYF.

The chain is built from TRBV27 and TRBJ1-5, with D unclear. The CDR3 extends over 13 amino acids. V lost 6 bases, J lost 0 bases, and 6 bases lay in between. CDR1 and CDR2 from the germline V gene are MNHEY and SMNVEV (reference sequence). The CDR3 nucleotides are TGTGCCAGCAGCTCACATAGCAATCAGCCCCAGCATTTT. This encodes CASSSHSNQPQHF.

The V and J genes are TRBV2 and TRBJ1-2; no definite D call. This CDR3 is built from 12 residues. Trimming removed 6 bases at V and 4 bases at J, with 9 bases between. Germline values: CDR1 SNHLY, CDR2 FYNNEI. CDR3 coding DNA: TGTGCCAGCAGGAGAGAGAGCTATGGCTACACCTTC. It specifies CASRRESYGYTF.

This clone was seen just once. The chain uses TRBV6-5 and TRBJ1-2; 8 positions agree with TRBD1. Trimming took 5 bases from V and 4 from J; bases not matched to a gene: 9. The CDR3 spans 15 residues. Germline V gives CDR1 MNHEY, CDR2 SVGAGI. The CDR3 reads CASSRTTGGVYGYTF. The CDR3 DNA is TGTGCCAGCAGTCGTACCACAGGGGGGGTCTATGGCTACACCTTC.

This clone was observed a handful of times. The chain uses TRBV10-2 and TRBJ2-7; a weak D match, TRBD1 (5 bases). Germline CDR1 is WSHSY and CDR2 is SAAADI. The CDR3 sequence is 11 residues long. The V end lost 5 bases, the J end lost 7 bases, and 9 bases lay between the germline ends. The CDR3: CASSQGLEQYF. The CDR3 DNA sequence: TGCGCCAGCAGTCAGGGCTTGGAGCAGTACTTC.

The genes are TRBV29-1 and TRBJ1-4, with 11 bases fitting TRBD1. CDR3 length: 13 residues. Germline V CDR1 and CDR2: SQVTM, ANQGSEA. V trimming: 7 bases; J trimming: 7 bases; junction bases outside the gene matches: 5. CDR3 amino acids: CSARTGGLEKLFF. DNA of the CDR3: TGCAGCGCCCGGACAGGGGGCCTTGAAAAACTGTTTTTT.

The chain employs TRBV5-4 and TRBJ2-7, with 7 bases lining up with TRBD2. The CDR3 covers 12 residues. Unmatched junction bases numbered 1, after V lost 4 bases and J lost 3 bases. Germline values: CDR1 SGHNT, CDR2 YYREEE (reference sequence). The CDR3 reads CASSRGGYEQYF. CDR3 DNA sequence: TGTGCCAGCAGCCGCGGGGGCTACGAGCAGTACTTC.

CDR3 protein: CASSLGGGARGEKLFF. Written as DNA, the CDR3 is TGTGCCAGCAGCTTGGGAGGGGGGGCCCGTGGTGAAAAACTGTTTTTT. The gene calls are TRBV11-2 and TRBJ1-4, with TRBD1 as a possible D gene (6 bases). From germline, CDR1 is SGHAT and CDR2 FQNNGV. This CDR3 comprises 16 residues. Trimming took off 3 bases at V and 7 bases at J, with 18 bases between the two ends.

This rearrangement joins TRBV4-1 to TRBJ2-3, with 8 bases matching TRBD2. Germline V gives CDR1 MGHRA, CDR2 YSYEKL. The CDR3 totals 16 residues. V lost 0 bases to trimming and J lost 2 bases; unmatched junction nucleotides: 4. CDR3 sequence reads: CASSQDGGGITDTQYF. The DNA for the CDR3 is TGCGCCAGCAGCCAAGACGGGGGGGGCATCACAGATACGCAGTATTTT.

The CDR3 DNA reads as TGTGCCAGTAGTCCTCACCGGGACAGGGGGCTTGTTGAAGCTTTCTTT. This gives the protein CASSPHRDRGLVEAFF. The rearrangement uses TRBV19 and TRBJ1-1, with 12 nucleotides matching TRBD1. This CDR3 contains 16 residues. Germline assignment: CDR1 LNHDA and CDR2 SQIVND (reference sequence). Trimming removed 5 bases from V and 7 bases from J; junction bases left unmatched: 11.

The rearrangement links TRBV11-2 to TRBJ1-2; weak D call: TRBD1 (6 bases). There are 13 residues in the CDR3. V lost 5 bases to trimming and J lost 8 bases, with 15 bases between them. CDR1 is SGHAT, CDR2 FQNNGV, per germline. The CDR3 DNA is TGTGCCAGCAGCATTGGATGGGGGCGAGGCTACACCTTC. Translated: CASSIGWGRGYTF.

The chain uses TRBV5-1 and TRBJ2-7; D uncertain. V was trimmed by 4 bases and J by 6 bases, leaving 23 bases between them. Germline CDR1 SGHRS, CDR2 YFSETQ. The CDR3 sequence is 16 residues long. The CDR3 region has the DNA TGCGCCAGCAGCCCCGGGTCCCCATACGGCCCTGGCGAGCAGTACTTC. Translating it yields CASSPGSPYGPGEQYF.

The V gene is TRBV20-1, the J gene TRBJ1-2, with D possibly matching TRBD1 (6 bases). The CDR3 extends over 12 amino acids. The ends were cut back, 3 bases at V and 7 bases at J, with 12 bases in the middle. CDR1 and CDR2 (germline): DFQATT, SNEGSKA (reference sequence). The CDR3 loop is CSASGTPFGYTF. Here the CDR3 DNA reads TGCAGTGCTAGTGGGACACCTTTTGGCTACACCTTC.

V usage is TRBV19 and J usage is TRBJ1-1; 10 nucleotides match TRBD1. The V and J ends lost 3 bases and 4 bases, in that order; junction bases with no gene match: 17. This CDR3 has 19 amino acids. Germline lookup yields CDR1 LNHDA and CDR2 SQIVND (reference sequence). DNA of the CDR3: TGTGCCAGTAGTATTAGGTGGGGACAGGGGAGTGCGGGCAGCACTGAAGCTTTCTTT. This codes for CASSIRWGQGSAGSTEAFF.

The chain links TRBV6-6 to TRBJ2-7; the match to TRBD1 covers 10 bases. This CDR3 has 14 amino acids. Trimming took 1 base from V and 4 from J; bases not matched to a gene: 1. Per the germline V gene, CDR1 is MNHNY and CDR2 is SVGAGI (reference sequence). The CDR3 nucleotides read TGTGCCAGCAGTTACTGGGGACAGGGGTACGAGCAGTACTTC. Translation: CASSYWGQGYEQYF.

This clone was recorded once. The chain has TRBV9 and TRBJ2-1; 13 nucleotides agree with TRBD2. This CDR3 has 19 amino acids. The J segment lost 2 bases and the V segment lost 2 bases, leaving 10 bases of the junction unmatched. CDR1 and CDR2 (germline): SGDLS, YYNGEE. CDR3 protein: CASSVGGLAGPSTYNEQFF. CDR3 sequence (DNA): TGTGCCAGCAGCGTGGGGGGACTAGCGGGACCGAGCACCTACAATGAGCAGTTCTTC.

The V and J genes are TRBV4-1 and TRBJ2-1; TRBD2 aligns across 8 bases. V lost 4 bases and J lost 7; bases outside the gene matches: 12. The CDR3 runs to 16 residues. Germline V CDR1 and CDR2: MGHRA, YSYEKL. The CDR3: CASSPGLARGRNEQFF. The CDR3 coding sequence is TGCGCCAGCAGCCCCGGACTAGCTCGAGGTCGGAATGAGCAGTTCTTC.

The chain employs TRBV11-2 and TRBJ2-3; 11 bases line up with TRBD2. V was clipped by 4 bases and J by 0 bases; unmatched bases: 6. The CDR3 is 17 amino acids. The V gene's germline CDR1 is SGHAT and CDR2 FQNNGV. In DNA, the CDR3 is TGTGCCAGCAGCTATTCGGGACTAGCGGTTAGCACAGATACGCAGTATTTT. Its translation: CASSYSGLAVSTDTQYF.

The rearrangement joins TRBV6-5 to TRBJ1-5; D is ambiguous. The ends were cut back, 6 bases at V and 6 bases at J, with 12 bases in the middle. Germline V gene sequence: CDR1 MNHEY, CDR2 SVGAGI. This CDR3 region has 13 residues. CDR3 loop: CASRDGEGQPQHF. In DNA form, the CDR3 reads TGTGCCAGCAGGGACGGTGAGGGTCAGCCCCAGCATTTT.

The V gene is TRBV23-1, the J gene TRBJ2-7; the D is unclear. TRBV23-1 is recorded as an ORF, its role being uncertain. This CDR3 is 12 amino acids long. Trimming left V 0 bases short and J 3 bases short, with 3 bases between. The CDR3 here is CASSQSVYEQYF. The CDR3 coding sequence is TGCGCCAGCAGTCAATCCGTCTACGAGCAGTACTTC.

The V and J genes are TRBV28 and TRBJ2-3; D unresolved. Germline V lookup: CDR1 MDHEN, CDR2 SYDVKM. The length of the CDR3 is 12 residues. V dropped 2 bases and J dropped 3 bases, with 3 bases sitting between them. The CDR3 protein is CASSLPTDTQYF. The CDR3 bases are TGTGCCAGCAGTTTACCTACAGATACGCAGTATTTT.